The T cell receptor (beta chain) under discussion was sequenced for a study of T cells in Graves' hyperthyroidism and ophthalmopathy. This clonotype was picked up many times. The antigen is unknown. Amplification targeted TCR beta CDR3 regions from RNA transcripts. The TCR CDR3 was amplified in a first-round RT-PCR using the HTBI primer set. TCRdb re-called the multiplex PCR reads with MiXCR, one entry per CDR3 protein. The table has about 640,000 distinct CDR3 sequences, 45% seen once. Diagnosis relied on clinical symptoms, serum thyroxine and TRAb, thyroid ultrasound and orbital computed tomography. Points from the study as a whole: In the analysis, a 13 V-J model separated ophthalmopathy from stable hyperthyroidism. Ophthalmopathy got predicted by the model a median roughly 6.4 months before its onset. Peripheral blood also featured most of the thyroid clonotypes expanded above 0.001.

This CDR3 is 13 amino acids long. Trimming removed 7 bases from V and 0 bases from J, with 6 bases in between. The germline V gene encodes CDR1 SNHLY and CDR2 FYNNEI. Input material: peripheral blood or thyroid tissue (not recorded which). This receptor was identified in an adult man with Graves' disease, either hyperthyroidism or ophthalmopathy (not recorded which). The V and J genes are TRBV2 and TRBJ1-4; no clear D gene. The CDR3 protein is CASMGSTNEKLFF. CDR3 DNA: TGTGCCAGCATGGGATCAACTAATGAAAAACTGTTTTTT. The variable domain in full, completed from reference TRBV2 and TRBJ1-4, reads EPEVTQTPSHQVTQMGQEVILRCVPISNHLYFYWYRQILGQKVEFLVSFYNNEISEKSEIFDDQFSVERPDGSNFTLKIRSTKLEDSAMYFCASMGSTNEKLFFGSGTQLSVL.